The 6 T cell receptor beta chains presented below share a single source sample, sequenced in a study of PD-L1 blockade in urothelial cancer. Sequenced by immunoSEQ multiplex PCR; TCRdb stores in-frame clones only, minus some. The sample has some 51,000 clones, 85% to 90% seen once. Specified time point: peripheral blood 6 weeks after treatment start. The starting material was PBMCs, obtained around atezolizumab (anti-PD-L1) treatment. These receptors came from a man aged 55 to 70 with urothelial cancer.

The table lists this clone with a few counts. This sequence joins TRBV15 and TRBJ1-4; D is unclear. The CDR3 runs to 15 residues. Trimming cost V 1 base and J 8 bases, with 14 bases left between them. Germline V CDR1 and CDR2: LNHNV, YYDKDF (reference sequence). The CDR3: CATSRGRMGEEKLFF. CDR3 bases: TGTGCCACCAGCAGAGGCCGGATGGGAGAGGAAAAACTGTTTTTT.

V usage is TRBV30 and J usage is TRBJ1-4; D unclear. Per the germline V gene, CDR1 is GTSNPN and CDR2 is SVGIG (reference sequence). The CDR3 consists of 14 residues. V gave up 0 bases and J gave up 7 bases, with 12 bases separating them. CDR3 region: CAWSVLAGGEKLFF. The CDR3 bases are TGTGCCTGGAGTGTACTGGCGGGTGGTGAAAAACTGTTTTTT.

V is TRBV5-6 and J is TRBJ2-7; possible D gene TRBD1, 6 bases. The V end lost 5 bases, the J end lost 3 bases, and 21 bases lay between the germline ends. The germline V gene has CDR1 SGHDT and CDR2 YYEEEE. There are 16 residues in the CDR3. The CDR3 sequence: CASSFHGTGKNYEQYF. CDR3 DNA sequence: TGTGCCAGCAGTTTTCATGGCACAGGGAAAAACTACGAGCAGTACTTC.

The CDR3: CASSAVQNTGELFF. CDR3 coding DNA: TGTGCCAGCAGCGCAGTGCAGAACACCGGGGAGCTGTTTTTT. The chain employs TRBV9 and TRBJ2-2; D is undetermined. Looked up from germline, CDR1 is SGDLS and CDR2 is YYNGEE. CDR3 length: 14 residues. The ends were cut back, 3 bases at V and 1 base at J, with 7 bases in the middle. Full variable domain (remainder filled in from reference TRBV9 and TRBJ2-2): DSGVTQTPKHLITATGQRVTLRCSPRSGDLSVYWYQQSLDQGLQFLIQYYNGEERAKGNILERFSAQQFPDLHSELNLSSLELGDSALYFCASSAVQNTGELFFGEGSRLTVL.

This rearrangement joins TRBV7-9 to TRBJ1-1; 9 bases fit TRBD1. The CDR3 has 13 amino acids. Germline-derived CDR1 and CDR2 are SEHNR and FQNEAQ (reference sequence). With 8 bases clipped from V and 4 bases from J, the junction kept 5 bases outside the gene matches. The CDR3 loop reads CASPGQGSTEAFF. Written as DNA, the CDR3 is TGTGCCAGCCCTGGACAGGGGAGCACTGAAGCTTTCTTT.

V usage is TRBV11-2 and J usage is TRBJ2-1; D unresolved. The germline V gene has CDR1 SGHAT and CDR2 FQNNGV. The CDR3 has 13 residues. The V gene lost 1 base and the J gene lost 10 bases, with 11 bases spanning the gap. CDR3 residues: CASSLGRVGEQFF. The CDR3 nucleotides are TGTGCCAGCAGCTTAGGCCGGGTCGGGGAGCAGTTCTTC.